This T cell receptor (beta chain) was identified during a study of metastatic and nonmetastatic thyroid tumors. This CDR3 has 16 amino acids. Trimming shortened V by 5 bases and J by 5 bases, and 22 bases separated the two germline ends. All patients were treatment-naive before thyroid surgery. TCRdb redid the clone calls on the PCR reads using MiXCR. The table includes about 69,000 clones, over 12% detected once. The TCR sequence derives from a male donor with papillary thyroid cancer or a benign thyroid nodule (not recorded which). Some clones in this sample may be carry-over from other donors' samples. The J gene is TRBJ2-7, the V gene TRBV12-3 or TRBV12-4; perhaps TRBD2 as D (5 bases). Specimen: blood. Written as DNA, the CDR3 is TGTGCCAGCAGTCCGTCTGGCGTGAGGGCTTCCCACGAGCAGTACGTC. Amino acid sequence: CASSPSGVRASHEQYV.